This TCR beta chain derives from a study of beta chain features in type 1 diabetes. General observations from the study: For Type 1 diabetes patients, all four CD4+ subsets carried TCRB CDR3s that were moderately but significantly shorter. VDJ junctions from patients with type 1 diabetes contained fewer insertions and more deletions.

The authors reverse transcribed all of the isolated RNA, so sequencing captured expressed TCRB transcripts. Approximately 3.6 million reads were obtained on average from naive, central memory and regulatory T cell samples. Clones were sequenced by immunoSEQ multiplex PCR, and TCRdb holds only the in-frame ones, with some missing. The sample contains hundreds of thousands of clones, roughly a tenth of which appear only once. Concerning this clone itself: The antigen remains unidentified.

Trimming shortened V by 2 bases and J by 8 bases, and 16 bases separated the two germline ends. The germline CDR1 and CDR2 sequences are MNHEY and SVGAGI. The CDR3 has 15 residues. Sampling consisted of one heparinised blood draw per donor, averaging around 120 mL. This chain links TRBV6-5 with TRBJ2-1, with D perhaps matching TRBD1 (6 bases). The receptor's source is a man between 25 and 39 years old with type 1 diabetes. Sequenced sample: naive CD4+ T cells from blood. In nucleotides, the CDR3 is TGTGCCAGCAGTTACCGACAGGCCAGTAGGGATGAGCAGTTCTTC. Residues: CASSYRQASRDEQFF.